What follows are 29 T cell receptor beta chains derived from one specimen sequenced in a study of blood T cell repertoires in COVID-19. This table comes from immunoSEQ multiplex PCR, and its TCRdb copy is limited to in-frame clones, with some not included. The sample has around 68,000 clones; roughly 87% are singletons. Sequenced sample: peripheral blood. The receptor set was obtained from a woman aged 45-65 years with acute or convalescent COVID-19.

V usage is TRBV28 and J usage is TRBJ1-4; 10 bases are shared with TRBD1. The length of the CDR3 is 15 residues. Germline CDR1 and CDR2: MDHEN and SYDVKM. V dropped 5 bases and J dropped 7; count of bases not matched to a gene: 7. As DNA, the CDR3 is TGTGCCAGCAGTACCAGGACAGGGGGAGCTGAAAAACTGTTTTTT. It specifies CASSTRTGGAEKLFF. Supplemented by reference TRBV28 and TRBJ1-4, the full variable domain reads DVKVTQSSRYLVKRTGEKVFLECVQDMDHENMFWYRQDPGLGLRLIYFSYDVKMKEKGDIPEGYSVSREKKERFSLILESASTNQTSMYLCASSTRTGGAEKLFFGSGTQLSVL.

This chain links TRBV19 with TRBJ1-6; the D is unclear. This CDR3 is built from 13 residues. Germline V CDR1 and CDR2: LNHDA, SQIVND (reference sequence). Trimming shortened V by 4 bases and J by 6 bases, and 7 bases separated the two germline ends. The CDR3 sequence is CASSTHSNSPLHF. The DNA of the CDR3 is TGTGCCAGTAGTACGCACAGTAATTCACCCCTCCACTTT. The variable domain in full, completed from reference TRBV19 and TRBJ1-6, reads DGGITQSPKYLFRKEGQNVTLSCEQNLNHDAMYWYRQDPGQGLRLIYYSQIVNDFQKGDIAEGYSVSREKKESFPLTVTSAQKNPTAFYLCASSTHSNSPLHFGNGTRLTVT.

This chain connects TRBV6-5 to TRBJ2-2; TRBD1 matches at 9 bases. From germline, CDR1 is MNHEY and CDR2 SVGAGI. V shed 8 bases and J 4 bases; nucleotides not matched to a gene: 2. The CDR3 runs to 13 residues. DNA for the CDR3: TGTGCCAGCCAGGACAGGGGCACCGGGGAGCTGTTTTTT. Amino acids: CASQDRGTGELFF.

V and J are TRBV3-1 (or the pseudogene TRBV3-2) and TRBJ1-2; TRBD1 matches 10 bases. Germline V CDR1 and CDR2: LGHDT, YNNKEL (reference sequence). The CDR3 has 14 amino acids. Unmatched junction bases numbered 2, after V lost 3 bases and J lost 4 bases. DNA for the CDR3: TGTGCCAGCAGCCAGGGACAGGGGACCTATGGCTACACCTTC. Amino acid sequence: CASSQGQGTYGYTF.

This clone was picked up a small number of times. The genes are TRBV18 and TRBJ2-5, with 7 bases fitting TRBD1. The CDR3 consists of 15 residues. V was pared by 4 bases and J by 2 bases, with 7 bases of the junction left unmatched. In germline, CDR1 is KGHSH, CDR2 LQKENI. CDR3 bases: TGTGCCAGCTCACAACAGGGGTCTAATCAAGAGACCCAGTACTTC. Its translation is CASSQQGSNQETQYF.

This chain uses TRBV24-1 with TRBJ2-3, with a weak D call TRBD2 (5 bases). The CDR3 runs to 16 residues. CDR1 is KGHDR, CDR2 SFDVKD, per germline. With 3 bases removed from V and 1 base from J, the gap between germline ends came to 13 bases. The DNA for the CDR3 is TGTGCCACCAGTGATCCTCCGGGGTCTGGCACAGATACGCAGTATTTT. This sequence encodes CATSDPPGSGTDTQYF.

V and J are TRBV9 and TRBJ1-1; D uncertain. V lost 3 bases to trimming and J lost 6 bases, with 15 bases between them. The CDR3 extends over 14 amino acids. Looked up from germline, CDR1 is SGDLS and CDR2 is YYNGEE. The CDR3 DNA reads as TGTGCCAGCAGCGCTGGTCCCTCGGTGGCTGAAGCTTTCTTT. It translates to CASSAGPSVAEAFF.

The table lists this clone with a few counts. The chain is built from TRBV7-9 and TRBJ1-4, with D unclear. Germline-derived CDR1 and CDR2 are SEHNR and FQNEAQ (reference sequence). The CDR3 contains 13 residues. The V end was cut by 1 base, the J end by 7 bases, with 7 bases between. CDR3 loop: CASSLEIGEKLFF. The CDR3 DNA sequence: TGTGCCAGCAGCTTAGAAATCGGTGAAAAACTGTTTTTT.

V usage is TRBV2 and J usage is TRBJ1-3, with unresolved D. V lost 1 base and J lost 8, with 6 bases in between. The CDR3 is made up of 12 amino acids. Germline CDR1 is SNHLY and CDR2 is FYNNEI. The CDR3 spells CASSEDMYTIYF. The CDR3 bases are TGTGCCAGCAGTGAAGACATGTACACCATATATTTT.

This clone turned up a few times. The chain recombines TRBV7-9 with TRBJ2-2; no reliable D call. Between the trimmed V and J ends, which lost 5 bases and 0 bases, there was a span of 4 bases. The CDR3 is made up of 13 amino acids. Germline V gene lookup returns CDR1 SEHNR and CDR2 FQNEAQ (reference sequence). CDR3 nucleotides: TGTGCCAGCAGCCCTACGAACACCGGGGAGCTGTTTTTT. This translates into CASSPTNTGELFF.

The chain couples TRBV18 to TRBJ1-2; TRBD1 aligns across 8 bases. Germline V lookup: CDR1 KGHSH, CDR2 LQKENI. CDR3 length: 14 residues. V was clipped by 4 bases and J by 7 bases; unmatched bases: 8. The CDR3 protein is CASSLDRGSAGYTF. CDR3 nucleotides: TGTGCCAGCTCACTAGACAGGGGATCTGCTGGCTACACCTTC.

The CDR3 reads CASSRSGNSGYEQYF. The CDR3 DNA reads as TGTGCCAGCTCACGTTCCGGGAACTCGGGCTACGAGCAGTACTTC. The chain carries TRBV18 and TRBJ2-7; TRBD2 is a possible D gene (5 bases). The germline CDR1 and CDR2 sequences are KGHSH and LQKENI. CDR3 length: 15 amino acids. Trimming removed 4 bases from V and 3 bases from J, with 16 bases in between.

V is TRBV4-2 and J is TRBJ2-1; 15 bases match TRBD2. This CDR3 has 14 residues. CDR1 and CDR2 (germline): LGHNA, YNFKEQ. J lost 9 bases, V lost 4 bases, and 1 base had no gene match. CDR3 sequence reads: CASSLGLAGGEQFF. CDR3 in DNA: TGTGCCAGCAGCCTGGGACTAGCGGGAGGTGAGCAGTTCTTC.

Regarding this clone: Other DNA sequences from this sample encode an identical CDR3 as well. This rearrangement joins TRBV19 to TRBJ1-5; 10 bases line up with TRBD1. Germline CDR1 is LNHDA and CDR2 is SQIVND (reference sequence). This CDR3 is built from 13 residues. With V trimmed by 7 bases and J by 4 bases, 1 base remained unmatched. The CDR3 reads CASKDRGNQPQHF. The CDR3, as DNA: TGTGCCAGTAAGGACAGGGGGAATCAGCCCCAGCATTTT.

The chain is built from TRBV2 and TRBJ1-5, with D possibly being TRBD1 (6 bases). V shed 6 bases and J shed 5 bases, with 11 bases lying between them. Germline V gene lookup returns CDR1 SNHLY and CDR2 FYNNEI. The CDR3 sequence is 13 residues long. The CDR3 DNA is TGTGCCAGCAGCTCCTACAGGGATCAGCCCCAGCATTTT. Translation gives CASSSYRDQPQHF.

The V and J genes are TRBV18 and TRBJ2-7; D unresolved. There are 12 residues in the CDR3. Trimming cost V 5 bases and J 0 bases, with 5 bases left between them. Germline CDR1 KGHSH, CDR2 LQKENI. The CDR3 is CASSLSSYEQYF. DNA for the CDR3: TGTGCCAGCTCATTGAGCTCCTACGAGCAGTACTTC.

This clone is a singleton in its sample. The chain employs TRBV5-4 and TRBJ2-5, with TRBD2 as a possible D gene (5 bases). Trimming removed 5 bases from V and 4 bases from J, with 9 bases in between. Germline CDR1 is SGHNT and CDR2 is YYREEE (reference sequence). CDR3 size: 12 residues. The CDR3 region is CASRRAGETQYF. The CDR3 DNA is TGTGCCAGCAGACGCGCGGGAGAGACCCAGTACTTC. Full variable domain (remainder filled in from reference TRBV5-4 and TRBJ2-5): ETGVTQSPTHLIKTRGQQVTLRCSSQSGHNTVSWYQQALGQGPQFIFQYYREEENGRGNFPPRFSGLQFPNYSSELNVNALELDDSALYLCASRRAGETQYFGPGTRLLVL.

The V gene is TRBV7-3, the J gene TRBJ2-2; the match to TRBD1 covers 7 bases. CDR1 is SGHTA and CDR2 is FQGTGA in the germline V gene. There are 16 residues in the CDR3. The junction had 12 bases not matched to a gene; V was cut back by 5 bases and J by 6 bases. The CDR3 DNA is TGTGCCAGCAGCCGTGGGACAGCGACGACTCCCGGGGAGCTGTTTTTT. It specifies CASSRGTATTPGELFF. Supplemented by reference TRBV7-3 and TRBJ2-2, the full variable domain reads GAGVSQTPSNKVTEKGKYVELRCDPISGHTALYWYRQSLGQGPEFLIYFQGTGAADDSGLPNDRFFAVRPEGSVSTLKIQRTERGDSAVYLCASSRGTATTPGELFFGEGSRLTVL.

In this sample, this clone turned up once. The chain uses TRBV18 and TRBJ1-6; 8 bases fit TRBD1. The CDR3 loop spans 15 amino acids. Per germline, CDR1 KGHSH and CDR2 LQKENI. The V and J ends lost 5 bases and 10 bases, in that order; junction bases with no gene match: 10. CDR3 residues: CASSEPGGARSPLHF. CDR3 nucleotides: TGTGCCAGCTCAGAGCCAGGGGGCGCGAGATCACCCCTCCACTTT.

This clone was seen only a few times. The chain carries TRBV4-1 and TRBJ2-5; 8 bases are shared with TRBD2. This CDR3 contains 19 residues. Germline assignment: CDR1 MGHRA and CDR2 YSYEKL. Germline trimming cut 0 bases from V and 5 bases from J; bases unmatched to any gene: 17. For the CDR3, the DNA is TGCGCCAGCAGCCAAGAAAGGTTTGGAGCGGGGGACCTCCGGGAGACCCAGTACTTC. Its translation is CASSQERFGAGDLRETQYF.

V is TRBV27 and J is TRBJ2-3, with 8 bases aligning to TRBD2. CDR3 size: 17 residues. V lost 2 bases and J lost 2; bases outside the gene matches: 9. The V gene's germline CDR1 is MNHEY and CDR2 SMNVEV (reference sequence). The CDR3 DNA sequence: TGTGCCAGCAGTTTAGAGTGGGTAGCGGGGAACACAGATACGCAGTATTTT. It yields the protein CASSLEWVAGNTDTQYF.

The gene calls are TRBV6-5 and TRBJ2-1; 7 nucleotides align to TRBD1. The CDR3 totals 14 residues. The V and J ends lost 7 bases and 0 bases, in that order; junction bases with no gene match: 3. Germline V gene sequence: CDR1 MNHEY, CDR2 SVGAGI. DNA of the CDR3: TGTGCCAGCACCCGGGACAGCTCCTACAATGAGCAGTTCTTC. Translated: CASTRDSSYNEQFF.

V is TRBV5-1 and J is TRBJ2-1, with 10 bases matching TRBD1. CDR1 is SGHRS and CDR2 is YFSETQ in the germline V gene. The CDR3 sequence is 14 residues long. The J segment lost 9 bases and the V segment lost 4 bases, leaving 7 bases of the junction unmatched. The CDR3 reads CASSVGDRGGEQFF. CDR3 DNA sequence: TGCGCCAGCAGCGTAGGGGACAGGGGCGGTGAGCAGTTCTTC.

The chain couples TRBV5-8 to TRBJ2-5; TRBD1 matches at 7 bases. The CDR3 has 16 amino acids. The germline V gene encodes CDR1 SGHTS and CDR2 YDEGEE. V shed 4 bases and J 5 bases; nucleotides not matched to a gene: 14. The CDR3 region has the DNA TGTGCCAGCAGCCCCCGGTACCAGGGGGTCTTGGAGACCCAGTACTTC. This translates into CASSPRYQGVLETQYF. Drawing the rest from reference TRBV5-8 and TRBJ2-5, the complete variable domain is EAGVTQSPTHLIKTRGQQATLRCSPISGHTSVYWYQQALGLGLQFLLWYDEGEERNRGNFPPRFSGRQFPNYSSELNVNALELEDSALYLCASSPRYQGVLETQYFGPGTRLLVL.

The rearrangement joins TRBV19 to TRBJ2-7, with a weak D call TRBD2 (7 bases). V gave up 3 bases and J gave up 0 bases, with 12 bases separating them. This CDR3 contains 15 residues. Germline V CDR1 and CDR2: LNHDA, SQIVND (reference sequence). The CDR3 nucleotides read TGTGCCAGTAGTATCTCACGGGGGGCCTCCTACGAGCAGTACTTC. It is translated as CASSISRGASYEQYF.

V and J are TRBV5-1 and TRBJ1-3; 8 bases line up with TRBD1. Germline CDR1 SGHRS, CDR2 YFSETQ. The CDR3 covers 17 residues. V lost 3 bases, J lost 0 bases, and 8 bases stayed unmatched. DNA for the CDR3: TGCGCCAGCAGCTGGACAGGGAGGATCAGCTCTGGAAACACCATATATTTT. Protein sequence: CASSWTGRISSGNTIYF.

The chain links TRBV5-1 to TRBJ2-1; TRBD2 matches 15 bases. The J segment lost 6 bases and the V segment lost 4 bases, leaving 8 bases of the junction unmatched. The germline V gene has CDR1 SGHRS and CDR2 YFSETQ. This CDR3 is built from 17 residues. For the CDR3, the DNA is TGCGCCAGCAGCCCCTGGACTAGCGGGGGGGCCCGCAATGAGCAGTTCTTC. It encodes CASSPWTSGGARNEQFF.

The rearrangement links TRBV10-2 to TRBJ2-3; weak D call: TRBD2 (5 bases). The CDR3 consists of 15 residues. Germline values: CDR1 WSHSY, CDR2 SAAADI. Between the trimmed V and J ends, which lost 5 bases and 6 bases, there was a span of 18 bases. CDR3 coding DNA: TGCGCCAGCAGTTTAAAGAGGGCCAGGTTTGATACGCAGTATTTT. It codes for CASSLKRARFDTQYF.

The chain recombines TRBV19 with TRBJ2-1; the D is unclear. V lost 6 bases and J 0 bases, leaving 9 bases between the germline ends. The CDR3 length is 14 residues. From germline, CDR1 is LNHDA and CDR2 SQIVND (reference sequence). The CDR3 reads CASRSTSSYNEQFF. In nucleotides, the CDR3 is TGTGCCAGTAGAAGCACGAGCTCCTACAATGAGCAGTTCTTC.